The clone carrying this T cell receptor beta chain was seen more than once but under ten times. The antigen is unknown. This sample was included in a study of shared clonotypes between healthy human individuals. Study-wide context: For every donor, three CD4 naive, three CD4 memory, two CD8 naive and one CD8 memory plates were used. Study-wide points: Shared clonotypes across all four donors exceeded non-shared ones in generation probability. What limited the represented genetic and exposure-history diversity was the small number of donors.

CDR3 length equals 15 residues. Trimming removed 4 bases at V and 3 bases at J, with 15 bases between. Per the germline V gene, CDR1 is MGHDK and CDR2 is SYGVNS. TCRdb's table, derived via immunoSEQ multiplex PCR, lists solely in-frame clones and lacks some. The table records over a million clones, about four fifths of them present only once. The chain uses TRBV25-1 and TRBJ1-2, with TRBD1 as a possible D gene (6 bases). Sequencing input: memory CD4+ T cells from PBMCs. Subset given: CD45RA-negative fraction. This TCR was sampled from a young man in good health. Some clones in this sample may be carry-over from other donors' samples. The CDR3 nucleotides are TGTGCCAGCAGTGTTTCCCAAGGGACACACTATGGCTACACCTTC. Translating gives CASSVSQGTHYGYTF.